Listed below are T cell receptor beta chains from one sample, sequenced in a study of T cells in Graves' hyperthyroidism and ophthalmopathy. Via MiXCR, TCRdb re-called the multiplex PCR reads, giving one row per CDR3 protein. The sample includes about 640,000 distinct CDR3 sequences, 20% of them seen just once. The sequenced sample was blood. The source of these receptors is a man younger than 45 with Graves' ophthalmopathy. Each CDR3 is given with its conserved first and last residue. A D gene is named only where the DNA matches it firmly. Clone size is stated in some rows and not others, as once, few, many or a class when expanded.

DNA: TGCAGCGTTGAAGAGGACAACACATCTAACTATGGCTACACCTTC
CDR3: CSVEEDNTSNYGYTF
size: few
V: TRBV29-1
D: -
J: TRBJ1-2

DNA: TGTGCCAGCAGGCCTGGTCCACATAATTCACCCCTCCACTTT
CDR3: CASRPGPHNSPLHF
size: many
V: TRBV11-2
D: -
J: TRBJ1-6

DNA: TGCGCCAGCAGCTTAGATCTGGCAGGGGGTCGGAAACTGTTTTTT
CDR3: CASSLDLAGGRKLFF
size: -
V: TRBV5-1
D: TRBD1
J: TRBJ1-4

DNA: TGTGCCAGCTTCCCCACTAGCGGGAGCCCTCGCGGAAACTACGAGCAGTACTTC
CDR3: CASFPTSGSPRGNYEQYF
size: -
V: TRBV7-2
D: TRBD2
J: TRBJ2-7

DNA: TGTGCCAGCAGTTCTGTACCCCACGGGGGAGGCGAGCAGTACTTC
CDR3: CASSSVPHGGGEQYF
size: many
V: TRBV28
D: -
J: TRBJ2-7

DNA: TGTGCCAGCAGTTACTCGATGACAGCAAATCAGCCCCAGCATTTT
CDR3: CASSYSMTANQPQHF
size: -
V: TRBV6-5
D: -
J: TRBJ1-5

DNA: TGTGCCAGCAGCCAATCAGGACAGGTTCGCACAGATACGCAGTATTTT
CDR3: CASSQSGQVRTDTQYF
size: -
V: TRBV3-1
D: TRBD1
J: TRBJ2-3

DNA: TGTGCCAGCAGCTTAGTACCGGGTGAGACCCAGTACTTC
CDR3: CASSLVPGETQYF
size: many
V: TRBV5-1
D: -
J: TRBJ2-5

DNA: TGCGCCAGCAGCCCTAGCGGGAATGGGGTACTGTACTTC
CDR3: CASSPSGNGVLYF
size: -
V: TRBV4-1
D: TRBD2
J: TRBJ2-5

DNA: TGTGCCAGCAGTATGCGGGGACAGCGACGAATCCTTGGGGACAATGAGCAGTTCTTC
CDR3: CASSMRGQRRILGDNEQFF
size: -
V: TRBV6-1
D: -
J: TRBJ2-1

DNA: TGCGCCAGCAGCCAAGAAACTGCCCTCTACGAGCAGTACTTC
CDR3: CASSQETALYEQYF
size: -
V: TRBV4-1
D: -
J: TRBJ2-7

DNA: TGTGCCAGCAGTTCACCCTCGGACGGGAACAATGAGCAGTTCTTC
CDR3: CASSSPSDGNNEQFF
size: many
V: TRBV28
D: -
J: TRBJ2-1

DNA: TGTGCCAGCAGTTTAAGTTGGACGGTTTATGGCTACACCTTC
CDR3: CASSLSWTVYGYTF
size: many
V: TRBV12-3/TRBV12-4
D: -
J: TRBJ1-2

DNA: TGTGCCAGCAGTTACTCCGACTACTCTGGGGCCAACGTCCTGACTTTC
CDR3: CASSYSDYSGANVLTF
size: few
V: TRBV6-2/TRBV6-3
D: -
J: TRBJ2-6

DNA: TGTGCCAGCAGTTTAGGGAAGATGACAGGCCTTAATTCACCCCTCCACTTT
CDR3: CASSLGKMTGLNSPLHF
size: few
V: TRBV28
D: -
J: TRBJ1-6

DNA: TGTGCCAGCGTGACACTCGCGAACACTGAAGCTTTCTTT
CDR3: CASVTLANTEAFF
size: many
V: TRBV28
D: -
J: TRBJ1-1

DNA: TGTGCCAGCAGCATATCCGGGACCCCGCGCGAGCAGTACTTC
CDR3: CASSISGTPREQYF
size: -
V: TRBV13
D: -
J: TRBJ2-7

DNA: TGTGCCAGCACTGATCGGGCAGGTCTGAATTCACCCCTCCACTTT
CDR3: CASTDRAGLNSPLHF
size: -
V: TRBV2
D: -
J: TRBJ1-6

DNA: TGTGCCAGCAGCTTAGTCTCTAGCGGGAGTCCCGAGCAGTACTTC
CDR3: CASSLVSSGSPEQYF
size: -
V: TRBV7-6
D: TRBD2
J: TRBJ2-7

DNA: TGTGCCAGCAGCTTAAGGGACAGGGAGGAGACCCAGTACTTC
CDR3: CASSLRDREETQYF
size: -
V: TRBV11-2
D: TRBD1
J: TRBJ2-5

DNA: TGTGCCAGCAGTTCAAACCCGGGGAGGCCTAGCACAGATACGCAGTATTTT
CDR3: CASSSNPGRPSTDTQYF
size: few
V: TRBV6-1
D: -
J: TRBJ2-3

DNA: TGTGCCATCAGTGATGTCAATCAGCCCCAGCATTTT
CDR3: CAISDVNQPQHF
size: -
V: TRBV10-3
D: -
J: TRBJ1-5

DNA: TGTGCCCGAAGAGGGCGGGAGCCCTACAATGAGCAGTTCTTC
CDR3: CARRGREPYNEQFF
size: many
V: TRBV2
D: TRBD2
J: TRBJ2-1

DNA: TGTGCCAGCAGCTCGAAACTAGAGACCCAGTACTTC
CDR3: CASSSKLETQYF
size: many
V: TRBV7-8
D: -
J: TRBJ2-5

DNA: TGTGCCAGCAGCCAGGAGGACAGGATATACACCGGGGAGCTGTTTTTT
CDR3: CASSQEDRIYTGELFF
size: -
V: TRBV11-2
D: TRBD1
J: TRBJ2-2

DNA: TGTGCCAGCAGCGCGGACCTTTATAATTCACCCCTCCACTTT
CDR3: CASSADLYNSPLHF
size: -
V: TRBV9
D: -
J: TRBJ1-6

DNA: TGCGCCAGCAGCTTGGGGACTAGCGCCAATGAGCAGTTCTTC
CDR3: CASSLGTSANEQFF
size: many
V: TRBV5-1
D: TRBD2
J: TRBJ2-1

DNA: TGTGCCTCCCCGGCCAGGGGGGTCTACACTGAAGCTTTCTTT
CDR3: CASPARGVYTEAFF
size: many
V: TRBV30
D: TRBD1
J: TRBJ1-1

DNA: TGTGCCAGCAGTCTCTTAGGGACCATCTACGAGCAGTACTTC
CDR3: CASSLLGTIYEQYF
size: many
V: TRBV12-3/TRBV12-4
D: -
J: TRBJ2-7

DNA: TGTGCCAGCAGCCTACCCGGGACAGGGACAGATACGCAGTATTTT
CDR3: CASSLPGTGTDTQYF
size: -
V: TRBV28
D: TRBD1
J: TRBJ2-3

DNA: TGTGCCAGCAGTCTGACAGGGGTCTATGGCTACACCTTC
CDR3: CASSLTGVYGYTF
size: many
V: TRBV12-3/TRBV12-4
D: TRBD1
J: TRBJ1-2

DNA: TGTGCCAGCAGCGTAGTCGGACAGACCGGGGAACTGTTTTTT
CDR3: CASSVVGQTGELFF
size: -
V: TRBV9
D: -
J: TRBJ2-2

DNA: TGTGCCGCACGACGTAACACCGGGGAGCTGTTTTTT
CDR3: CAARRNTGELFF
size: few
V: TRBV7-9
D: -
J: TRBJ2-2

DNA: TGTGCCAGCAGTGAACCCAGACGGTCTCGGGCCAAAAACATTCAGTACTTC
CDR3: CASSEPRRSRAKNIQYF
size: few
V: TRBV6-1
D: -
J: TRBJ2-4

DNA: TGTGCCAGCAGCGAGGGACAGGGGTGGTACGAGCAGTACTTC
CDR3: CASSEGQGWYEQYF
size: -
V: TRBV7-9
D: TRBD1
J: TRBJ2-7

DNA: TGTGCCAGCAGCTGCCCCCCCGCGGACAAGAACTACGAGCAGTACTTC
CDR3: CASSCPPADKNYEQYF
size: few
V: TRBV7-3
D: -
J: TRBJ2-7

DNA: TGTGCCAGCATACTCGTCCCGGCGAGTGAAAAACTGTTTTTT
CDR3: CASILVPASEKLFF
size: -
V: TRBV27
D: -
J: TRBJ1-4

DNA: TGTGCCAGCAGACCGGACGGCCCGGGCTACACCTTC
CDR3: CASRPDGPGYTF
size: -
V: TRBV6-2/TRBV6-3
D: -
J: TRBJ1-2

DNA: TGTGCCTGGAGATTAGCGGGGTCCTACGAGCAGTACTTC
CDR3: CAWRLAGSYEQYF
size: many
V: TRBV30
D: TRBD2
J: TRBJ2-7

DNA: TGTGCCAGCAGTGAAGGACTAGCGGGAGTCGTCAATGAGCAGTTCTTC
CDR3: CASSEGLAGVVNEQFF
size: few
V: TRBV6-1
D: TRBD2
J: TRBJ2-1

DNA: TGTGCCAGCAGCCGTGGACAGGGGGCCACAGATACGCAGTATTTT
CDR3: CASSRGQGATDTQYF
size: -
V: TRBV28
D: TRBD1
J: TRBJ2-3

DNA: TGTGCCAGTGGGACTAGCGGGAGGCCCCCGCACACCGGGGAGCTGTTTTTT
CDR3: CASGTSGRPPHTGELFF
size: -
V: TRBV19
D: TRBD2
J: TRBJ2-2

DNA: TGTGCCAGCAGTTTAATAGCGGGGGTGGTATCCTTTGGCTACACCTTC
CDR3: CASSLIAGVVSFGYTF
size: few
V: TRBV27
D: -
J: TRBJ1-2

DNA: TGTGCCAGCAGTTCGATAGACAAGTTGGTATTGAACACTGAAGCTTTCTTT
CDR3: CASSSIDKLVLNTEAFF
size: -
V: TRBV11-2
D: -
J: TRBJ1-1

DNA: TGTGCCAGCAGTGGACGCTGGACAGGCGCTAACTATGGCTACACCTTC
CDR3: CASSGRWTGANYGYTF
size: many
V: TRBV2
D: TRBD1
J: TRBJ1-2

DNA: TGCGCCAGCAGCTCGTCGGGGTCGTACAATGAGCAGTTCTTC
CDR3: CASSSSGSYNEQFF
size: many
V: TRBV6-2/TRBV6-3
D: -
J: TRBJ2-1

DNA: TGTGCCAGCAGCTTGGATCCAGGGTTCTACACCTTC
CDR3: CASSLDPGFYTF
size: few
V: TRBV5-8
D: -
J: TRBJ1-2

DNA: TGCGCCAGCAGCTTGGGAGACAGGGGGGCTTTCTTT
CDR3: CASSLGDRGAFF
size: few
V: TRBV5-1
D: TRBD1
J: TRBJ1-1

DNA: TGTGCCAGCAGCCATCACAGAGACAATGAGCAGTTCTTC
CDR3: CASSHHRDNEQFF
size: -
V: TRBV3-1
D: -
J: TRBJ2-1